Below, 24 T cell receptor beta chains from the same sample are listed, as sequenced in a study of blood T cell repertoires in COVID-19. TCRdb keeps only in-frame clones here, not all; method: immunoSEQ multiplex PCR. The data show nearly 300,000 clones, around 85% seen once. Sequencing was performed on peripheral blood. These receptors were taken from a human donor with COVID-19, enrolled during active disease. The donor label of this sample is uncertain.

V gene TRBV3-1 (or the pseudogene TRBV3-2) combines with J gene TRBJ2-2, with a tentative D call TRBD2 (5 bases). Germline V gene data show CDR1 as LGHDT and CDR2 as YNNKEL (reference sequence). The CDR3 length is 19 residues. V shed 8 bases and J shed 4 bases, with 29 bases lying between them. This CDR3 is CASCRQRSVRGRCTGELFF. CDR3 sequence (DNA): TGTGCCAGCTGCCGGCAGCGGAGCGTACGCGGACGTTGCACCGGGGAGCTGTTTTTT.

This clone has at least ten counts. The chain is built from TRBV27 and TRBJ2-7; 8 bases agree with TRBD1. The CDR3 runs 15 residues. The V gene end was trimmed by 4 bases and the J gene end by 1 base; junction bases not matched to a gene: 6. Germline V gene sequence: CDR1 MNHEY, CDR2 SMNVEV (reference sequence). CDR3 protein: CASSSGQGRSYEQYF. CDR3 coding DNA: TGTGCCAGCAGTTCCGGACAGGGTAGGTCCTACGAGCAGTACTTC.

This rearrangement joins TRBV5-1 to TRBJ2-5, with D possibly being TRBD1 (5 bases). The CDR3 runs 13 residues. V lost 2 bases, J lost 5 bases, and 10 bases lay in between. CDR1 is SGHRS and CDR2 is YFSETQ in the germline V gene. CDR3 nucleotides: TGCGCCAGCAGCTTCCAGGGTATGGAGACCCAGTACTTC. As protein: CASSFQGMETQYF.

This sequence joins TRBV19 and TRBJ2-5, with D possibly matching TRBD1 (6 bases). Germline V gene lookup returns CDR1 LNHDA and CDR2 SQIVND (reference sequence). V lost 5 bases to trimming and J lost 4 bases, with 11 bases between them. The CDR3 contains 13 residues. The chain's CDR3 is CASSDTGLETQYF. The CDR3, as DNA: TGTGCCAGTAGTGATACAGGGTTAGAGACCCAGTACTTC.

This sequence joins TRBV30 and TRBJ2-2, with 9 positions matching TRBD2. Trimming took 5 bases from V and 6 from J; bases not matched to a gene: 7. The CDR3 has 14 amino acids. Looked up from germline, CDR1 is GTSNPN and CDR2 is SVGIG (reference sequence). CDR3 loop: CAWGAGGGAGELFF. The CDR3 DNA reads as TGTGCCTGGGGAGCGGGAGGCGGGGCCGGGGAGCTGTTTTTT.

This CDR3 is CASHPAGGPDTQYF. As DNA, the CDR3 is TGTGCAAGTCACCCAGCGGGAGGTCCGGATACGCAGTATTTT. The chain is built from TRBV12-2 and TRBJ2-3; no check of the table's D call, TRBD2, against the DNA was made. TRBV12-2 is a documented pseudogene. The CDR3 contains 14 residues.

The gene calls are TRBV27 and TRBJ1-6, with 8 bases matching TRBD1. Germline values: CDR1 MNHEY, CDR2 SMNVEV (reference sequence). This CDR3 region has 16 residues. V was clipped by 6 bases and J by 4 bases; unmatched bases: 8. CDR3 nucleotides: TGTGCCAGCAGCTTAACCGGGACAGGTTATAATTCACCCCTCCACTTT. This sequence encodes CASSLTGTGYNSPLHF.

The V call is TRBV10-3, the J call TRBJ2-2, with 13 bases that match TRBD2. The V segment lost 3 bases and the J segment 4 bases; nucleotides outside the gene matches: 5. Germline CDR1 ENHRY, CDR2 SYGVKD. The CDR3 spans 17 residues. The CDR3 here is CAISDQGLAGSTGELFF. The CDR3 nucleotides read TGTGCCATCAGTGACCAGGGACTAGCGGGATCCACCGGGGAGCTGTTTTTT.

The CDR3 here is CASSLAGRIRQYF. The DNA for the CDR3 is TGTGCCAGCAGTTTAGCAGGGAGGATACGGCAGTACTTC. This sequence joins TRBV28 and TRBJ2-7; weak D call: TRBD2 (6 bases). Germline V gene data show CDR1 as MDHEN and CDR2 as SYDVKM. This CDR3 has 13 residues. With 2 bases removed from V and 9 bases from J, the gap between germline ends came to 14 bases.

V gene TRBV18 combines with J gene TRBJ1-1, with TRBD1 identical over 11 bases. Trimming removed 1 base from V and 5 bases from J; junction bases left unmatched: 3. The germline V gene has CDR1 KGHSH and CDR2 LQKENI. The CDR3 is 15 residues long. In DNA form, the CDR3 reads TGTGCCAGCTCACCACGGGGGACAGGGGGAACTGAAGCTTTCTTT. Protein product: CASSPRGTGGTEAFF.

The chain has TRBV21-1 and TRBJ2-7; the table assigns TRBD1, which was not confirmed against the DNA. TRBV21-1 is marked as a pseudogene. This CDR3 is built from 14 residues. The CDR3 coding sequence is TGTGCCAGCAGCAAAGACAGGGGCACGGACGAGCAGTACTTC. As protein: CASSKDRGTDEQYF.

This sequence joins TRBV5-8 and TRBJ2-1, with 11 bases aligning to TRBD2. The CDR3 spans 17 residues. Per the germline V gene, CDR1 is SGHTS and CDR2 is YDEGEE. The V segment lost 4 bases and the J segment 4 bases; nucleotides outside the gene matches: 10. This CDR3 reads CASSPRLAGSRYNEQFF. The CDR3 DNA sequence: TGTGCCAGCAGCCCGCGACTAGCGGGGTCTAGGTACAATGAGCAGTTCTTC.

The V gene is TRBV5-4, the J gene TRBJ2-1; D is possibly TRBD2 (6 bases). CDR3 length equals 14 residues. Trimming left V 1 base short and J 4 bases short, with 9 bases between. CDR1 and CDR2 (germline): SGHNT, YYREEE (reference sequence). The CDR3 protein is CASSLLGTYNEQFF. CDR3 nucleotides: TGTGCCAGCAGCTTGCTTGGGACTTACAATGAGCAGTTCTTC.

The chain couples TRBV13 to TRBJ2-5; unclear D gene. The ends were cut back, 5 bases at V and 5 bases at J, with 15 bases in the middle. There are 14 residues in the CDR3. Germline V CDR1 and CDR2: PRHDT, FYEKMQ (reference sequence). The CDR3 region has the DNA TGTGCCAGCAGCCCTGCTATACGCCCGGAGACCCAGTACTTC. It specifies CASSPAIRPETQYF.

This clone was seen only a few times. The chain joins TRBV19 to TRBJ2-2; TRBD1 matches 7 bases. The CDR3 has 13 residues. Trimming took 6 bases from V and 6 from J; bases not matched to a gene: 4. Germline V CDR1 and CDR2: LNHDA, SQIVND (reference sequence). The DNA of the CDR3 is TGTGCCAGTAGGAAACAGGGGCCCGGGGAGCTGTTTTTT. Translated, it gives CASRKQGPGELFF.

The V and J genes are TRBV7-9 and TRBJ2-7, with D unresolved. V was cut by 1 base and J by 1 base, with 5 bases left in between. The germline gives CDR1 SEHNR, CDR2 FQNEAQ (reference sequence). The CDR3 consists of 13 residues. The CDR3 DNA is TGTGCCAGCAGCTTAGGGCTTTCCTACGAGCAGTACTTC. The encoded protein is CASSLGLSYEQYF. Filled out from reference TRBV7-9 and TRBJ2-7, the complete variable domain reads DTGVSQNPRHKITKRGQNVTFRCDPISEHNRLYWYRQTLGQGPEFLTYFQNEAQLEKSRLLSDRFSAERPKGSFSTLEIQRTEQGDSAMYLCASSLGLSYEQYFGPGTRLTVT.

For this clone: The sample holds other DNA sequences that translate to the same CDR3. V usage is TRBV7-2 and J usage is TRBJ2-7; 10 nucleotides match TRBD1. After removal of 5 bases from V and 2 bases from J, the junction contained 6 bases not matched to a gene. The germline V gene encodes CDR1 SGHTA and CDR2 FQGNSA. The CDR3 is made up of 15 amino acids. CDR3: CASSPRTGGTYEQYF. CDR3 sequence (DNA): TGTGCCAGCAGCCCCCGGACAGGGGGAACCTACGAGCAGTACTTC.

The V and J genes are TRBV27 and TRBJ1-6; 7 nucleotides align to TRBD1. CDR3 length: 18 residues. The germline V gene has CDR1 MNHEY and CDR2 SMNVEV (reference sequence). The V and J ends lost 4 bases and 4 bases, in that order; junction bases with no gene match: 13. The CDR3 loop reads CASSSQGVTGWYNSPLHF. CDR3 DNA sequence: TGTGCCAGCAGTTCCCAGGGAGTGACAGGGTGGTATAATTCACCCCTCCACTTT.

This sequence joins TRBV10-2 and TRBJ1-4, with D possibly matching TRBD1 (5 bases). Trimming cost V 1 base and J 5 bases, with 11 bases left between them. Per the germline V gene, CDR1 is WSHSY and CDR2 is SAAADI. CDR3 size: 15 residues. CDR3 DNA: TGCGCCAGCAGTGAGTTCCAGGGTGTAAATGAAAAACTGTTTTTT. It specifies CASSEFQGVNEKLFF.

The CDR3 nucleotides are TGTGCCAGTAGTATACGGGGACGCAGCGGGGTAAACACCGGGGAGCTGTTTTTT. This codes for CASSIRGRSGVNTGELFF. The rearrangement links TRBV19 to TRBJ2-2; 7 bases are a match to TRBD2. V was clipped by 2 bases and J by 2 bases; unmatched bases: 11. Germline assignment: CDR1 LNHDA and CDR2 SQIVND (reference sequence). There are 18 residues in the CDR3.

Details on this clone: This same CDR3 is encoded by further DNA sequences in the sample. The chain carries TRBV30 and TRBJ2-1, with a weak D call TRBD2 (5 bases). The CDR3 has 14 amino acids. The V and J ends lost 0 bases and 3 bases respectively, with 9 bases between them. The germline V gene has CDR1 GTSNPN and CDR2 SVGIG (reference sequence). DNA for the CDR3: TGTGCCTGGAGTGTATTGGCGGGCTACAATGAGCAGTTCTTC. Amino acids: CAWSVLAGYNEQFF.

This clone was observed a few times. The J gene is TRBJ2-1, the V gene TRBV11-2; 9 nucleotides match TRBD2. The V and J ends lost 3 bases and 2 bases, in that order; junction bases with no gene match: 5. This CDR3 contains 16 residues. Germline lookup yields CDR1 SGHAT and CDR2 FQNNGV. The CDR3 region is CASSFPASGAYNEQFF. CDR3 DNA sequence: TGTGCCAGCAGCTTTCCGGCTAGCGGGGCCTACAATGAGCAGTTCTTC.

The V gene is TRBV5-1, the J gene TRBJ2-5; 10 bases fit TRBD2. Germline CDR1 and CDR2: SGHRS and YFSETQ. J lost 3 bases, V lost 1 base, and 3 bases had no gene match. The CDR3 runs 15 residues. CDR3 region: CASSLILAGEETQYF. DNA for the CDR3: TGCGCCAGCAGCTTGATTCTAGCGGGAGAAGAGACCCAGTACTTC.

The V gene is TRBV7-2, the J gene TRBJ2-5; a weak D match, TRBD2 (6 bases). The CDR3 is 13 residues long. Deletions cut 6 bases from V and 1 base from J, with 9 bases between. CDR1 and CDR2 from the germline V gene are SGHTA and FQGNSA. CDR3 DNA: TGTGCCAGCAGGGGGGGAGGCCAAGAGACCCAGTACTTC. Protein product: CASRGGGQETQYF.